Presented here are 20 T cell receptor beta chains from one specimen sequenced in a study of cytomegalovirus exposure and HLA in healthy donors. PCR used 60 Vbeta primers and 13 Jbeta primers. Method: immunoSEQ multiplex PCR; TCRdb's copy keeps in-frame clones and lacks some. The data contain 110,000 to 150,000 clones, roughly 79% of them seen just once; the ten biggest clones take up 1.7%. Input material: PBMCs. The receptors were sampled from a woman aged 30 to 39 in good health and CMV-seronegative.

CDR3: CASSETGFNSYNSPLHF. The CDR3 DNA follows: TGTGCCAGCAGTGAGACAGGGTTCAACTCCTATAATTCACCCCTCCACTTT. The V gene is TRBV6-1, the J gene TRBJ1-6; TRBD1 matches 7 bases. The CDR3 has 17 amino acids. From germline, CDR1 is MNHNS and CDR2 SASEGT. Trimming at V came to 3 bases and at J to 0 bases, leaving 5 bases not matched to a gene.

V and J are TRBV7-3 and TRBJ1-3; maybe TRBD1 (6 bases). V was trimmed by 5 bases and J by 1 base, leaving 12 bases between them. The CDR3 sequence is 15 residues long. The germline CDR1 and CDR2 sequences are SGHTA and FQGTGA. The CDR3 loop reads CASSLTGNSGNTIYF. CDR3 in DNA: TGTGCCAGCAGCCTTACAGGGAATTCTGGAAACACCATATATTTT.

The rearrangement uses TRBV6-6 and TRBJ2-2, with 8 bases matching TRBD2. The CDR3 has 15 residues. Unmatched junction bases numbered 8, after V lost 7 bases and J lost 4 bases. Germline V lookup: CDR1 MNHNY, CDR2 SVGAGI (reference sequence). The CDR3 reads CASNPSGGITGELFF. In DNA form, the CDR3 reads TGTGCCAGCAATCCAAGCGGGGGTATCACCGGGGAGCTGTTTTTT.

This chain links TRBV6-6 with TRBJ1-5; 7 nucleotides line up with TRBD1. The germline CDR1 and CDR2 sequences are MNHNY and SVGAGI (reference sequence). Trimming removed 7 bases from V and 7 bases from J; junction bases left unmatched: 7. The CDR3 runs to 13 residues. In DNA form, the CDR3 reads TGTGCCAGCACCACAGGGGTGCGACAGCCCCAGCATTTT. It specifies CASTTGVRQPQHF.

The chain joins TRBV7-6 to TRBJ2-5, with 7 positions matching TRBD1. J lost 5 bases, V lost 6 bases, and 6 bases had no gene match. The CDR3 length is 13 residues. Germline-derived CDR1 and CDR2 are SGHVS and FNYEAQ. This CDR3 is CASSPTGLETQYF. The CDR3 bases are TGTGCCAGCAGTCCGACAGGGTTGGAGACCCAGTACTTC.

This chain joins TRBV30 and TRBJ1-2; D not resolved. Per germline, CDR1 GTSNPN and CDR2 SVGIG (reference sequence). V lost 0 bases to trimming and J lost 7 bases, with 15 bases between them. The CDR3 has 14 residues. CDR3 residues: CAWSVNGRVTGYTF. CDR3 DNA: TGTGCCTGGAGTGTAAATGGGAGGGTAACTGGCTACACCTTC.

The gene calls are TRBV2 and TRBJ2-4, with TRBD1 identical over 10 bases. Germline-derived CDR1 and CDR2 are SNHLY and FYNNEI. This CDR3 region has 18 residues. Germline trimming cut 7 bases from V and 2 bases from J; bases unmatched to any gene: 14. In nucleotides, the CDR3 is TGTGCCAGCACCAGGAGTGGGGGACAGGGGCTAACCAAAAACATTCAGTACTTC. Its translation is CASTRSGGQGLTKNIQYF.

This clone was detected only a few times. This sequence joins TRBV7-9 and TRBJ1-2; possible D gene TRBD1, 5 bases. Germline V gene data show CDR1 as SEHNR and CDR2 as FQNEAQ (reference sequence). V lost 4 bases to trimming and J lost 3 bases, with 9 bases between them. This CDR3 has 13 amino acids. The CDR3 is CASSWGPDYGYTF. DNA of the CDR3: TGTGCCAGCAGCTGGGGCCCGGACTATGGCTACACCTTC.

The J gene is TRBJ1-4, the V gene TRBV6-4, with D possibly TRBD1 on 6 matching bases. The CDR3 runs to 15 residues. Between the trimmed V and J ends, which lost 5 bases and 7 bases, there was a span of 17 bases. The V gene's germline CDR1 is MRHNA and CDR2 SNTAGT. For the CDR3, the DNA is TGTGCCAGCAGTCCGACAGGCGTTGGCAGTGAAAAACTGTTTTTT. This translates into CASSPTGVGSEKLFF.

The chain employs TRBV30 and TRBJ1-6, with a tentative D call TRBD1 (5 bases). The CDR3 runs 16 residues. The V end lost 7 bases, the J end lost 1 base, and 17 bases lay between the germline ends. Germline V lookup: CDR1 GTSNPN, CDR2 SVGIG (reference sequence). The CDR3 sequence: CAFRVGGSSYNSPLHF. The CDR3 DNA sequence: TGTGCCTTTAGGGTCGGGGGTAGTTCCTATAATTCACCCCTCCACTTT.

The chain carries TRBV18 and TRBJ2-7, with a weak D call TRBD1 (6 bases). Germline V gene sequence: CDR1 KGHSH, CDR2 LQKENI. V was clipped by 3 bases and J by 5 bases, with 11 bases between them. The CDR3 is 13 amino acids. CDR3 nucleotides: TGTGCCAGCTCACCTCAGGGGATCAACGAGCAGTACTTC. It yields the protein CASSPQGINEQYF. The full variable domain, rest sourced from reference TRBV18 and TRBJ2-7, is NAGVMQNPRHLVRRRGQEARLRCSPMKGHSHVYWYRQLPEEGLKFMVYLQKENIIDESGMPKERFSAEFPKEGPSILRIQQVVRGDSAAYFCASSPQGINEQYFGPGTRLTVT.

The rearrangement joins TRBV4-1 to TRBJ1-1, with D maybe TRBD1 (6 bases). V lost 1 base to trimming and J lost 1 base, with 13 bases between them. The CDR3 is 16 residues long. Germline lookup yields CDR1 MGHRA and CDR2 YSYEKL. CDR3 coding DNA: TGCGCCAGCAGCCAAGTACGGGGACATTCGAACACTGAAGCTTTCTTT. Its protein is CASSQVRGHSNTEAFF.

The rearrangement joins TRBV4-2 to TRBJ1-1; D unresolved. Germline CDR1 and CDR2: LGHNA and YNFKEQ. CDR3 length equals 15 residues. Trimming shortened V by 1 base and J by 0 bases, and 9 bases separated the two germline ends. The CDR3 here is CASSQVSTLNTEAFF. In nucleotides, the CDR3 is TGTGCCAGCAGCCAAGTTAGCACATTGAACACTGAAGCTTTCTTT.

The V and J genes are TRBV5-4 and TRBJ2-3; 9 bases match TRBD1. The CDR3 has 16 residues. In germline, CDR1 is SGHNT, CDR2 YYREEE (reference sequence). The J segment lost 4 bases and the V segment lost 3 bases, leaving 9 bases of the junction unmatched. CDR3 amino acids: CASSSGQGRGADTQYF. The CDR3 DNA is TGTGCCAGCAGCTCGGGACAGGGCAGGGGGGCAGATACGCAGTATTTT.

This clone was picked up a small number of times. The J gene is TRBJ1-4, the V gene TRBV11-2, with D possibly TRBD1 on 6 matching bases. Germline V gives CDR1 SGHAT, CDR2 FQNNGV. Trimming took 1 base from V and 5 from J, leaving 17 bases between them. The CDR3 runs 17 residues. The CDR3 nucleotides read TGTGCCAGCAGCTTAGGGGCAGGGGCCGTCTACAATGAAAAACTGTTTTTT. Its translation: CASSLGAGAVYNEKLFF.

The rearrangement uses TRBV11-2 and TRBJ1-4; D is uncertain. The V end lost 2 bases, the J end lost 0 bases, and 10 bases lay between the germline ends. Germline CDR1 is SGHAT and CDR2 is FQNNGV. The CDR3 spans 16 residues. DNA for the CDR3: TGTGCCAGCAGCTTATCCCTAACTGCAACTAATGAAAAACTGTTTTTT. This codes for CASSLSLTATNEKLFF.

This chain connects TRBV9 to TRBJ1-1; D is perhaps TRBD1 (6 bases). The germline gives CDR1 SGDLS, CDR2 YYNGEE. Trimming removed 4 bases at V and 7 bases at J, with 17 bases between. This CDR3 has 14 residues. CDR3 coding DNA: TGTGCCAGCAGCCCGACAGGCCAAAGTAATGAAGCTTTCTTT. Amino acid sequence: CASSPTGQSNEAFF.

The chain combines TRBV9 with TRBJ2-5, with D maybe TRBD1 (5 bases). Trimming shortened V by 4 bases and J by 4 bases, and 8 bases separated the two germline ends. CDR3 length: 12 residues. Per germline, CDR1 SGDLS and CDR2 YYNGEE. The CDR3 region is CASSRGRETQYF. CDR3 in DNA: TGTGCCAGCAGCAGGGGCAGAGAGACCCAGTACTTC.

The chain has TRBV25-1 and TRBJ1-6, with no clear D. V was shortened by 3 bases and J by 0 bases, with 12 bases between the two germline ends. The CDR3 extends over 17 amino acids. Germline values: CDR1 MGHDK, CDR2 SYGVNS. Here the CDR3 reads CASSDLEESSYNSPLHF. The CDR3 coding sequence is TGTGCCAGCAGTGATCTTGAGGAGAGCTCCTATAATTCACCCCTCCACTTT.

The chain joins TRBV9 to TRBJ2-6; a weak D match, TRBD1 (5 bases). The V end was cut by 0 bases, the J end by 0 bases, with 16 bases between. Germline V lookup: CDR1 SGDLS, CDR2 YYNGEE. This CDR3 has 19 amino acids. The CDR3 DNA reads TGTGCCAGCAGCGTAGGGTCCTGGGGCCTTGGCTCTGGGGCCAACGTCCTGACTTTC. Its protein is CASSVGSWGLGSGANVLTF.